This TCR beta chain was sequenced during a study of CD8 T cells in Susac syndrome. RNA was extracted with the RNeasy kit, and a quantity of 0.5 to 1 ug was reverse transcribed using random hexamers. Each CDR3 protein is one row after TCRdb ran MiXCR on the immunoSEQ multiplex PCR reads. The sample consists of approximately 150,000 distinct CDR3 sequences, approximately 95% of them appearing once. Only one count was recorded for this clonotype. V lost 6 bases to trimming and J lost 8 bases, with 16 bases between them. The CDR3 runs 13 residues. The multiple sclerosis controls were treatment-naive patients affected by stable or active relapsing-remitting disease. TEMRA cells were FACS-enriched, while CD8+ and CD4+ T cells were negatively isolated.

The J gene is TRBJ1-2, the V gene TRBV12-3 or TRBV12-4, with a weak D call TRBD1 (5 bases). This TCR was sampled from a human donor with multiple sclerosis. Sequences were obtained from CD4+ T cells from PBMCs. CDR3 coding DNA: TGTGCCAGCAGCCCCCTGGGGCATTGGGGCTACACCTTC. Amino acids: CASSPLGHWGYTF.